The rows below give T cell receptor beta chains drawn from one sample of a study of blood T cell repertoires in COVID-19. Measured with immunoSEQ multiplex PCR; TCRdb has only the in-frame clones, and not every one. The repertoire consists of approximately 50,000 clones, with around 80% occurring once and the leading ten covering 25%. Sequenced material: peripheral blood. These receptors all come from a man between 70 and 80 years old with acute or convalescent COVID-19. CDR3s leave out the opening cysteine and the closing phenylalanine or tryptophan.

V gene,J gene,CDR3 protein
TRBV5-4,TRBJ1-6,ASSLRDRGSPLH
TRBV5-1,TRBJ2-3,ASSLFDRGGSDTQY
TRBV3-1/TRBV3-2,TRBJ2-1,ASSQVSFGDNEQF
TRBV10-3,TRBJ2-2,AIKGTGETGELF
TRBV6-5,TRBJ2-2,ASTLDRTGELF
TRBV30,TRBJ2-5,AWSVQGETQY
TRBV9,TRBJ1-2,ASSPDLEGSYGYT
TRBV10-3,TRBJ2-7,AISVGLNYEQY
TRBV18,TRBJ2-5,ASSPGSGETQY
TRBV27,TRBJ2-1,ASSSQTGGDSLSYNEQF
TRBV19,TRBJ1-5,ASTPLAGINQPQH
TRBV4-1,TRBJ2-1,ASGTGGQF
TRBV5-8,TRBJ1-2,ASSPRGYGYT
TRBV11-1,TRBJ2-5,ASSFGTGRETQY
TRBV30,TRBJ2-1,AWSVGLATGNEQF
TRBV4-3,TRBJ2-2,ASSAQTSGGGSNTGELF
TRBV30,TRBJ1-2,AWSVRGVSINYGYT
TRBV19,TRBJ2-5,ASSIRVQETQY
TRBV18,TRBJ2-3,ASSPQSGGYTDTQY
TRBV5-6,TRBJ1-1,ASSLRGVGLTEAF
TRBV4-3,TRBJ2-7,ASSQGSFAGGYEQY
TRBV6-5,TRBJ2-7,ASSPDRDEQY
TRBV5-1,TRBJ2-1,ASSLAGGAYNEQF
TRBV7-3,TRBJ2-5,ASSPSGSGGQETQY
TRBV11-3,TRBJ1-1,ASSLHMNTEAF
TRBV5-1,TRBJ2-5,ASSLRTGRETQY
TRBV30,TRBJ1-1,AWSQRTEAF
TRBV29-1,TRBJ1-1,SVVVGQATEAF